This TCR beta chain was sequenced during a study of cytomegalovirus exposure and HLA in healthy donors. Germline loops: CDR1 SQVTM, CDR2 ANQGSEA. V lost 5 bases, J lost 0 bases, and 17 bases lay in between. The CDR3 is made up of 16 amino acids. Points on this clone: Its antigen is unknown.

Study-level results: Donors were assumed by presence/absence analyses to have roughly uniform sequencing depth. Some V segments, including TRBV6-2 and TRBV6-3, were excluded as indistinguishable.

The study ran its PCR with 60 Vbeta and 13 Jbeta primers. Clones were read by immunoSEQ multiplex PCR, and TCRdb kept only the in-frame ones, dropping some. The table lists about 170,000 clones, around three quarters of them singletons. Material for sequencing was PBMCs. The clonotype was recovered from a woman between 45 and 65 years old in good health and CMV-seronegative. The chain uses TRBV29-1 and TRBJ1-5, with D maybe TRBD1 (6 bases). CDR3 sequence (DNA): TGCAGCGTTCGAGTTAGCGGGGGCGATAGCAATCAGCCCCAGCATTTT. Protein product: CSVRVSGGDSNQPQHF.